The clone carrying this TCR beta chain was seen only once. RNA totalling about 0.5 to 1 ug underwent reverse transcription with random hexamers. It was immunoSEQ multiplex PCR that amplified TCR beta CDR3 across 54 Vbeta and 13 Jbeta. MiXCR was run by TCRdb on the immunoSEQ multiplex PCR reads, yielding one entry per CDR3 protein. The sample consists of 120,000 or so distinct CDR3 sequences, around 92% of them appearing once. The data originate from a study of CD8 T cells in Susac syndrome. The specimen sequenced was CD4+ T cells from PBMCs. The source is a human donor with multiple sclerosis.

In DNA, the CDR3 is TGCGCCAGCAGCTCCGGACAGGGAGGACAGCCCCAGCATTTT. Its protein product is CASSSGQGGQPQHF. V usage is TRBV5-1 and J usage is TRBJ1-5, with 8 bases aligning to TRBD1. The length of the CDR3 is 14 residues. V was pared by 3 bases and J by 7 bases, with 6 bases of the junction left unmatched. Germline values: CDR1 SGHRS, CDR2 YFSETQ.